This T cell receptor (beta chain) was obtained from a study of T cells in localized non-small cell lung cancer. Whole-study results and caveats: Overall survival was longer when the density of T cells in the blood was higher. Out of the top 100 tumor clones, a median roughly 52 were seen in adjacent lung. In uninvolved adjacent lung, T cell clonality reached its highest value, exceeding tumor.

In regard to this clone: Its antigen is undetermined.

Assay used: immunoSEQ multiplex PCR; TCRdb lists only in-frame clones, some missing. There are about 1,700 clones in the sample; around 25% occur only once, and 10% lies in the top ten. CDR1 SGHRS and CDR2 YFSETQ come from the germline V gene. Trimming removed 4 bases from V and 4 bases from J; junction bases left unmatched: 10. The CDR3 is 15 amino acids. Nonneoplastic adjacent lung devoid of atypia was obtained no less than 2 cm from the tumor margin. V and J are TRBV5-1 and TRBJ1-1; 7 nucleotides align to TRBD1. This TCR was recovered from a female donor of 60 years or more with stage I lung adenocarcinoma. The sequencing here drew on normal lung tissue next to the tumor, taken before any cancer treatment. The CDR3 reads CASSVRQGDGTEAFF. CDR3 coding DNA: TGCGCCAGCAGCGTTCGACAGGGCGATGGCACTGAAGCTTTCTTT. Full variable domain (outside the CDR3, taken from reference TRBV5-1 and TRBJ1-1): KAGVTQTPRYLIKTRGQQVTLSCSPISGHRSVSWYQQTPGQGLQFLFEYFSETQRNKGNFPGRFSGRQFSNSRSEMNVSTLELGDSALYLCASSVRQGDGTEAFFGQGTRLTVV.